Shown below are 12 T cell receptor beta chains from a single sample sequenced in a study of vaccination effects on CD4 cells after COVID-19. ViraFEST expansion of antigen-specific CD4+ T cells with viral peptide pools preceded sequencing. Isolation of CD4+ T cells took place after 10 days of culture. The person was diagnosed with PCR-confirmed SARS-CoV-2 infection between March and December 2020. Vaccination of participants consisted of two doses of either the BNT162b2 or mRNA-1273 vaccine. Sequencing used immunoSEQ multiplex PCR; TCRdb keeps in-frame clones, though not all of them. The sample contains about 15,000 clones, over 65% of which appear only once. These receptors' antigens are unknown. The sequenced sample was CD4+ T cells from PBMCs cultured with SARS-CoV-2 spike peptides, obtained after COVID-19 vaccination. Receptors were obtained from a human donor who had a prior SARS-CoV-2 infection.

The rearrangement uses TRBV25-1 and TRBJ2-5; no reliable D call. The V gene lost 2 bases and the J gene lost 5 bases, with 3 bases spanning the gap. The length of the CDR3 is 11 residues. The germline CDR1 and CDR2 sequences are MGHDK and SYGVNS. This chain's CDR3 is CASSETETQYF. CDR3 coding DNA: TGTGCCAGCAGTGAAACCGAGACCCAGTACTTC.

This clone turned up a few times. The rearrangement joins TRBV7-2 to TRBJ2-1, with 7 bases matching TRBD1. V lost 4 bases and J lost 3; bases outside the gene matches: 6. The CDR3 runs to 15 residues. Per germline, CDR1 SGHTA and CDR2 FQGNSA. The CDR3 region is CASSYRTGGYNEQFF. CDR3 bases: TGTGCCAGCAGCTACCGGACAGGAGGCTACAATGAGCAGTTCTTC. The whole variable domain, remainder taken from reference TRBV7-2 and TRBJ2-1, is GAGVSQSPSNKVTEKGKDVELRCDPISGHTALYWYRQSLGQGLEFLIYFQGNSAPDKSGLPSDRFSAERTGGSVSTLTIQRTQQEDSAVYLCASSYRTGGYNEQFFGPGTRLTVL.

The rearrangement uses TRBV5-6 and TRBJ1-1; D perhaps matches TRBD1 (5 bases). The germline gives CDR1 SGHDT, CDR2 YYEEEE. V was pared by 4 bases and J by 0 bases, with 13 bases between. The CDR3 length is 15 residues. The DNA for the CDR3 is TGTGCCAGCAGCCCATATGACAGATTGAACACTGAAGCTTTCTTT. Translating it yields CASSPYDRLNTEAFF.

V is TRBV30 and J is TRBJ2-5; D unclear. The V and J ends lost 1 base and 4 bases respectively, with 10 bases between them. The length of the CDR3 is 13 residues. CDR1 is GTSNPN, CDR2 SVGIG, per germline (reference sequence). CDR3 region: CAWSGQIRETQYF. As DNA, the CDR3 is TGTGCCTGGAGTGGGCAGATAAGAGAGACCCAGTACTTC. Supplemented by reference TRBV30 and TRBJ2-5, the full variable domain reads SQTIHQWPATLVQPVGSPLSLECTVEGTSNPNLYWYRQAAGRGLQLLFYSVGIGQISSEVPQNLSASRPQDRQFILSSKKLLLSDSGFYLCAWSGQIRETQYFGPGTRLLVL.

This sequence joins TRBV3-1 (or the pseudogene TRBV3-2) and TRBJ2-5; D gene ambiguous. Trimming cost V 4 bases and J 5 bases, with 5 bases left between them. CDR3 length equals 11 residues. The V gene's germline CDR1 is LGHDT and CDR2 YNNKEL (reference sequence). The CDR3 region has the DNA TGTGCCAGCAGCCGCAGGGAGACCCAGTACTTC. Protein sequence: CASSRRETQYF.

The rearrangement joins TRBV5-6 to TRBJ1-1; 7 bases agree with TRBD1. Germline CDR1 is SGHDT and CDR2 is YYEEEE. The CDR3 length is 15 residues. V shed 0 bases, J shed 3 bases, and the junction held 5 bases outside the gene matches. CDR3 DNA sequence: TGTGCCAGCAGCTTGGGGTCAGGGGGGCACACTGAAGCTTTCTTT. Translated: CASSLGSGGHTEAFF.

The rearrangement joins TRBV11-3 to TRBJ2-3; TRBD1 might be the D (5 bases). Trimming removed 3 bases from V and 4 bases from J, with 11 bases in between. The CDR3 covers 14 residues. Looked up from germline, CDR1 is SGHNT and CDR2 is YENEEA. The CDR3, as DNA: TGTGCCAGCAGCTTGGGGCGCCAGGCAGATACGCAGTATTTT. It specifies CASSLGRQADTQYF.

This sequence joins TRBV7-9 and TRBJ2-2, with D hard to call. This CDR3 region has 12 residues. Deletions cut 5 bases from V and 2 bases from J, with 3 bases between. CDR1 and CDR2 (germline): SEHNR, FQNEAQ (reference sequence). The CDR3 sequence: CASSLNTGELFF. The CDR3 nucleotides read TGTGCCAGCAGCCTTAACACCGGGGAGCTGTTTTTT.

In its sample, this clone was seen a few times. The chain recombines TRBV21-1 with TRBJ2-2; TRBD2, the D gene given by the table, was not confirmed from the DNA. TRBV21-1 is reported as a pseudogene. This CDR3 has 16 residues. DNA for the CDR3: TGTGCCAGCAGCAAACGGTGGTCAGGAGGGATCGGGGAGCTGTTTTTT. Translation gives CASSKRWSGGIGELFF.

This chain connects TRBV5-1 to TRBJ2-3; 10 bases map to TRBD1. The V segment lost 4 bases and the J segment 3 bases; nucleotides outside the gene matches: 11. CDR3 length: 17 amino acids. Germline CDR1 reads SGHRS; CDR2 reads YFSETQ. The CDR3 loop reads CASSRYNPGQGTDTQYF. CDR3 bases: TGCGCCAGCAGCAGATACAATCCGGGACAGGGGACAGATACGCAGTATTTT.

V and J are TRBV5-1 and TRBJ2-1, with TRBD1 matching 7 bases. With V trimmed by 2 bases and J by 9 bases, 5 bases remained unmatched. The germline V gene encodes CDR1 SGHRS and CDR2 YFSETQ. The CDR3 runs to 13 residues. Here the CDR3 reads CASSFYRGGEQFF. The CDR3 DNA is TGCGCCAGCAGCTTTTACAGGGGTGGTGAGCAGTTCTTC.

The gene calls are TRBV30 and TRBJ2-1; maybe TRBD2 (5 bases). The length of the CDR3 is 13 residues. Germline CDR1 is GTSNPN and CDR2 is SVGIG (reference sequence). V shed 2 bases and J shed 6 bases, with 11 bases lying between them. CDR3: CAWSNWETNEQFF. CDR3 nucleotide sequence: TGTGCCTGGAGTAACTGGGAGACCAATGAGCAGTTCTTC.